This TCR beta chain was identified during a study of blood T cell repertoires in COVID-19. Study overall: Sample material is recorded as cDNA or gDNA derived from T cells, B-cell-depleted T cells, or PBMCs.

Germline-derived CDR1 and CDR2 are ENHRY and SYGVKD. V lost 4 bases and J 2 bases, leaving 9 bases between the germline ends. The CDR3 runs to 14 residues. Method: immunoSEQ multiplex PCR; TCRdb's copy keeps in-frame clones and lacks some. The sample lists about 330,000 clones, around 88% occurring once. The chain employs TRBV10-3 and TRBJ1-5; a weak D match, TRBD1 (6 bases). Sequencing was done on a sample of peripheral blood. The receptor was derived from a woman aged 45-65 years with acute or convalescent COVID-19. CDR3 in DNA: TGTGCCATCAGTGGGACAGCGGGCAATCAGCCCCAGCATTTT. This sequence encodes CAISGTAGNQPQHF.